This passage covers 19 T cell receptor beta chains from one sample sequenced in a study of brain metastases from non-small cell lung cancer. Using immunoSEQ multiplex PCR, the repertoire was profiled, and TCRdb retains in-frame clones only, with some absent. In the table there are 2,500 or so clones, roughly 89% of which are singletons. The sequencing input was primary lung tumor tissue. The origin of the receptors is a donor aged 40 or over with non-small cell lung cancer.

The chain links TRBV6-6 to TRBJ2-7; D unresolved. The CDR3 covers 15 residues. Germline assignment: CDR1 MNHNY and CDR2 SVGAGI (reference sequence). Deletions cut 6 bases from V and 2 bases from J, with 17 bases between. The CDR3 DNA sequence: TGTGCCAGCAGATCGCTGGACCGTCTCACCTACGAGCAGTACTTC. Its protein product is CASRSLDRLTYEQYF.

The CDR3 protein is CASSFTGTGEAFF. As DNA, the CDR3 is TGTGCCAGCAGCTTCACCGGGACAGGGGAAGCTTTCTTT. The V call is TRBV11-3, the J call TRBJ1-1; 9 bases are a match to TRBD1. This CDR3 contains 13 residues. Germline V gives CDR1 SGHNT, CDR2 YENEEA. The ends lost 3 bases at V and 8 bases at J; junction bases unmatched: 4.

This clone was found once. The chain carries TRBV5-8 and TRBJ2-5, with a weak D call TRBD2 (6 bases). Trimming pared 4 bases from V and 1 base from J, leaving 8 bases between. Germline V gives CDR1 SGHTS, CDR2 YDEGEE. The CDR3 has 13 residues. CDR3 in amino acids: CASSISGQETQYF. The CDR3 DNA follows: TGTGCCAGCAGCATTAGCGGCCAAGAGACCCAGTACTTC.

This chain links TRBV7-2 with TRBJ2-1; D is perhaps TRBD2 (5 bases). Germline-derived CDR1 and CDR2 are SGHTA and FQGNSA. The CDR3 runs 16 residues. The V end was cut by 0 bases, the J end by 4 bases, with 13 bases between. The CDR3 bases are TGTGCCAGCAGCTTAGCGCGTAGTCCGGGATACAATGAGCAGTTCTTC. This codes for CASSLARSPGYNEQFF.

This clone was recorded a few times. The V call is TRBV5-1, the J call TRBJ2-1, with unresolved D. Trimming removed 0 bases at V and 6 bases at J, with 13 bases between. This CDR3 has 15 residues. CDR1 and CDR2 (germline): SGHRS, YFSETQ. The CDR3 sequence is CASSLGIGPLNEQFF. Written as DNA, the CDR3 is TGCGCCAGCAGCTTGGGAATAGGTCCCCTCAATGAGCAGTTCTTC.

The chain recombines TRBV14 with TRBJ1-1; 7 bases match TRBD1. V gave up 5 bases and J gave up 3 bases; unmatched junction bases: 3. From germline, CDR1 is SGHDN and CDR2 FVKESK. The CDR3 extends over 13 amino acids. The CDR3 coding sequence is TGTGCCAGCAGCTGGCAGGGGGACACTGAAGCTTTCTTT. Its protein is CASSWQGDTEAFF. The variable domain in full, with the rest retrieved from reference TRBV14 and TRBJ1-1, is EAGVTQFPSHSVIEKGQTVTLRCDPISGHDNLYWYRRVMGKEIKFLLHFVKESKQDESGMPNNRFLAERTGGTYSTLKVQPAELEDSGVYFCASSWQGDTEAFFGQGTRLTVV.

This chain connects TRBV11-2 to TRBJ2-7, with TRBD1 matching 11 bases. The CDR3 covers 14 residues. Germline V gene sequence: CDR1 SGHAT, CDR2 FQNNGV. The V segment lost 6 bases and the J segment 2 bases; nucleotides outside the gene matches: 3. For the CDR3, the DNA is TGTGCCAGCAGGGGACAGGGGGGGACCTACGAGCAGTACTTC. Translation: CASRGQGGTYEQYF.

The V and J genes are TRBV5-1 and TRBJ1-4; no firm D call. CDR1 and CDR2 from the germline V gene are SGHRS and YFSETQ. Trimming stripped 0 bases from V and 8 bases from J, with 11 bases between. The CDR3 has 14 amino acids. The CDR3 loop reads CASSLEAPREKLFF. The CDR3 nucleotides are TGCGCCAGCAGCTTGGAGGCCCCGAGGGAAAAACTGTTTTTT.

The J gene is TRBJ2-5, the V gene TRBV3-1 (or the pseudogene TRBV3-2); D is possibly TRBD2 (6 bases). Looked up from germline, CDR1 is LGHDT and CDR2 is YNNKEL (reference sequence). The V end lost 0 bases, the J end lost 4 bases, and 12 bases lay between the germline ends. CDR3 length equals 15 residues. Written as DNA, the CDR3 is TGTGCCAGCAGCCAAGATAGGGACTCAGCAGAGACCCAGTACTTC. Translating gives CASSQDRDSAETQYF.

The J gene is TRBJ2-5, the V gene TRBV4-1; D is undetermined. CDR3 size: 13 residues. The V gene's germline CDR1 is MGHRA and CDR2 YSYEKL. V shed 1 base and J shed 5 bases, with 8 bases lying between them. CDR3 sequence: CASSQGPSETQYF. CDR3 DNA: TGCGCCAGCAGCCAAGGCCCCAGCGAGACCCAGTACTTC.

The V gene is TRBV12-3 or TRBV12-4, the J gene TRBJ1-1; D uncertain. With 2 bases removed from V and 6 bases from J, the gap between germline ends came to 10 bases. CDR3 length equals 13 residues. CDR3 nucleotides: TGTGCCAGCAGTTTAAGGATCCATTCTGAAGCTTTCTTT. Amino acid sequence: CASSLRIHSEAFF.

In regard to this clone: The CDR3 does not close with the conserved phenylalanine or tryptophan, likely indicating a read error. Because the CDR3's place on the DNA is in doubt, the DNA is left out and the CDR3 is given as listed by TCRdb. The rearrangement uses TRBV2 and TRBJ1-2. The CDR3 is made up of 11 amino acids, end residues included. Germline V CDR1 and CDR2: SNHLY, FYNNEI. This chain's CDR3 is CASSSARGPTI.

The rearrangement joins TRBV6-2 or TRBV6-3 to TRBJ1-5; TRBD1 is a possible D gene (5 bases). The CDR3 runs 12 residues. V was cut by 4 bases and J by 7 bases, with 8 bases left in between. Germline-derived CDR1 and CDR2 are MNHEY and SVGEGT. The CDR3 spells CASSSWGQPQHF. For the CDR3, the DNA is TGTGCCAGCAGTTCGTGGGGCCAGCCCCAGCATTTT.

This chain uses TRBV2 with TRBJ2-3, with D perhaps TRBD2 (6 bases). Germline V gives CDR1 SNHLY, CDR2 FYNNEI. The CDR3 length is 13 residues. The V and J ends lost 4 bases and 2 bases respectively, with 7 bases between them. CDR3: CASSAGDTDTQYF. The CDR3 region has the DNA TGTGCCAGCAGTGCGGGGGACACAGATACGCAGTATTTT.

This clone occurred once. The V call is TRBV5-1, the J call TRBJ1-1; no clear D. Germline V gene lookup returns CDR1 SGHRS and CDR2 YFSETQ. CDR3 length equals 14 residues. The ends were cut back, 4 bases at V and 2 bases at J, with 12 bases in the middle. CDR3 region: CASSPRTQNTEAFF. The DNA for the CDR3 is TGCGCCAGCAGCCCCAGGACCCAAAACACTGAAGCTTTCTTT. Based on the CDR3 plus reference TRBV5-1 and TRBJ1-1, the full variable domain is KAGVTQTPRYLIKTRGQQVTLSCSPISGHRSVSWYQQTPGQGLQFLFEYFSETQRNKGNFPGRFSGRQFSNSRSEMNVSTLELGDSALYLCASSPRTQNTEAFFGQGTRLTVV.

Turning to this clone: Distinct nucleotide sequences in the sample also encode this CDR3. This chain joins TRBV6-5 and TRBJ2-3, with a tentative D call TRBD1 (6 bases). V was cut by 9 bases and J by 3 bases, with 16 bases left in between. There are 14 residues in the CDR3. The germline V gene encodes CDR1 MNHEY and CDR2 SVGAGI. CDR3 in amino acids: CASQGQGATDTQYF. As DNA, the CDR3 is TGTGCCAGTCAGGGACAAGGGGCGACAGATACGCAGTATTTT.

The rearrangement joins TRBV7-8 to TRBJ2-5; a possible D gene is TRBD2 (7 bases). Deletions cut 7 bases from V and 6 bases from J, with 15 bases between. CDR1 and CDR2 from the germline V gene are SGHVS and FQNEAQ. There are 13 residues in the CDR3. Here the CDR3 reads CASTQGGVKTQYF. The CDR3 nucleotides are TGTGCCAGCACGCAAGGGGGGGTGAAGACCCAGTACTTC.

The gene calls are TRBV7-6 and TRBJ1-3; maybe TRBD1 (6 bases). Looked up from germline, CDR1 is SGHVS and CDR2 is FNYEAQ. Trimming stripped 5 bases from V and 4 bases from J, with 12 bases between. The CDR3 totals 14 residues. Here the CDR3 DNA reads TGTGCCAGCAGCCCCGGGGGGGCAGGAAACACCATATATTTT. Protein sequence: CASSPGGAGNTIYF.

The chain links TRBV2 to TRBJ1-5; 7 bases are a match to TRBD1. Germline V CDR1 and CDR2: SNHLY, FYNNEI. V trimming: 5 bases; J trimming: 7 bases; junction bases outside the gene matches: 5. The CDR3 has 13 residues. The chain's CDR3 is CASSLRGAQPQHF. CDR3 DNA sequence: TGTGCCAGCAGTCTCAGGGGGGCCCAGCCCCAGCATTTT.